This note documents a single TCR beta chain sequence. Per germline, CDR1 KGHSH and CDR2 LQKENI. Germline trimming cut 1 base from V and 2 bases from J; bases unmatched to any gene: 2. The CDR3 sequence is 14 residues long. Here immunoSEQ multiplex PCR was the method, and the copy in TCRdb shows in-frame clones only, minus some. The sample lists about 72,000 clones, roughly 92% occurring once. The entry originates in a study of technical replicates of blood from several donors. The sequence derives from a human donor in good health. The V and J genes are TRBV18 and TRBJ2-7; TRBD1 matches at 7 bases. Material for sequencing was T cells isolated from PBMCs. CDR3 amino acids: CASSPRGGPYEQYF. The CDR3 DNA reads TGTGCCAGCTCACCACGAGGGGGCCCCTACGAGCAGTACTTC.